This T cell receptor (beta chain) emerged from a study of blood T cell repertoires in COVID-19. Study-wide background: PBMCs, B-cell-depleted T cells, or T cells provided the cDNA or gDNA that made up the material.

Sequencing was performed with immunoSEQ multiplex PCR; in TCRdb, only in-frame clones are kept and a portion is missing. The data show roughly 38,000 clones, 70% to 80% seen once. The CDR3 length is 14 residues. In germline, CDR1 is MNHEY, CDR2 SVGAGI. V lost 6 bases to trimming and J lost 5 bases, with 13 bases between them. This chain uses TRBV6-5 with TRBJ2-2; weak D call: TRBD1 (5 bases). The receptor was isolated from a man in his 70s with active or convalescent COVID-19. The sample taken for sequencing was peripheral blood. CDR3 bases: TGTGCCAGCAGGGATCTCAAGGGGACCGGGGAGCTGTTTTTT. It specifies CASRDLKGTGELFF.